This T cell receptor (beta chain) originates from a study of metastatic and nonmetastatic thyroid tumors. Study-level points and caveats: Compared with benign nodules, malignant thyroid tumors were reported to have significantly higher TCR beta diversity in both blood and tumor.

Trimming removed 1 base from V and 2 bases from J, with 10 bases in between. Germline V lookup: CDR1 SGHRS, CDR2 YFSETQ. The CDR3 runs to 14 residues. Points on this clone: The antigen remains unidentified.

Every patient was untreated before thyroid surgery. Per the study methods: Between-group CDR3 differences, defined by clinicopathological status, yielded a distant-metastasis classifier for papillary thyroid cancer. TCRdb used MiXCR to call clones anew from the PCR reads. Clone size and V and J calls follow TCRdb, not the original study. The table lists tens of thousands of clones, 15% to 18% of them singletons. This sequence joins TRBV5-1 and TRBJ2-7; a possible D gene is TRBD1 (5 bases). The clonotype originates from a female donor with papillary thyroid cancer or a benign thyroid nodule (not recorded which). Some clones in this sample may be carry-over from other donors' samples. Sequenced input: blood. CDR3 DNA: TGCGCCAGCAGCTTGAACAGGCCGACCTACGAGCAGTACTTC. It is translated as CASSLNRPTYEQYF.